Presented here are 4 T cell receptor beta chains from one specimen sequenced in a study of T cell responses to AZD1222 COVID-19 vaccine. Assay used: immunoSEQ multiplex PCR; TCRdb lists only in-frame clones, some missing. The sample carries tens of thousands of clones, roughly nine tenths recorded once. This material consisted of peripheral blood, taken 28 days after the second AZD1222 dose. These receptors were obtained from an adult who received the AZD1222 COVID-19 vaccine.

The chain links TRBV28 to TRBJ2-3; D ambiguous. The CDR3 totals 15 residues. CDR1 and CDR2 (germline): MDHEN, SYDVKM. Trimming cost V 5 bases and J 0 bases, with 12 bases left between them. The CDR3 sequence is CASSPLVVSTDTQYF. The CDR3 bases are TGTGCCAGCAGTCCTCTCGTCGTTAGCACAGATACGCAGTATTTT.

The chain employs TRBV7-9 and TRBJ1-1, with D possibly TRBD1 on 6 matching bases. Germline-derived CDR1 and CDR2 are SEHNR and FQNEAQ (reference sequence). Trimming cost V 5 bases and J 0 bases, with 10 bases left between them. This CDR3 has 14 amino acids. CDR3 loop: CASSVAGVNTEAFF. Here the CDR3 DNA reads TGTGCCAGCAGCGTCGCAGGGGTGAACACTGAAGCTTTCTTT.

V gene TRBV4-2 combines with J gene TRBJ2-2; TRBD1 matches at 9 bases. Germline CDR1 reads LGHNA; CDR2 reads YNFKEQ. The CDR3 spans 17 residues. V dropped 0 bases and J dropped 0; count of bases not matched to a gene: 2. The CDR3 region has the DNA TGTGCCAGCAGCCAAGAGGGGACAGGGCCGAACACCGGGGAGCTGTTTTTT. Translated, it gives CASSQEGTGPNTGELFF.

The chain couples TRBV7-2 to TRBJ2-7; 9 positions match TRBD1. Germline trimming cut 1 base from V and 3 bases from J; bases unmatched to any gene: 7. The V gene's germline CDR1 is SGHTA and CDR2 FQGNSA. The CDR3 covers 16 residues. The CDR3 DNA reads as TGTGCCAGCAGCTTAGAGGCCCCGACAGGGGGCTACGAGCAGTACTTC. Its protein is CASSLEAPTGGYEQYF.